This T cell receptor beta chain emerged from a study of blood T cell repertoires in COVID-19. About the research overall: Sites in the United States, Italy and Spain provided acute and convalescent COVID-19 samples. PBMCs, B-cell-depleted T cells, or T cells provided the cDNA or gDNA that made up the material.

Clinical history reported by participants formed the basis on which cohorts were assigned. During the 2 weeks before they entered the study, exposed participants had met someone with a PCR-confirmed or clinician-diagnosed COVID-19 case. CDR3 length equals 16 residues. The V gene's germline CDR1 is KGHDR and CDR2 SFDVKD. With 4 bases clipped from V and 5 bases from J, the junction kept 6 bases outside the gene matches. Clones were read by immunoSEQ multiplex PCR, and TCRdb kept only the in-frame ones, dropping some. The table shows some 340,000 clones, with 90% occurring only once. The sequence came from a woman aged 30 to 39 who had been exposed to COVID-19. This chain links TRBV24-1 with TRBJ2-1; TRBD2 matches at 11 bases. The sequenced material came from PBMCs or T cells enriched from blood (not recorded which). DNA of the CDR3: TGTGCCACCAGTGACTTAGCGGGGGGGCGACACAATGAGCAGTTCTTC. It translates to CATSDLAGGRHNEQFF.